The rows below give T cell receptor beta chains drawn from one sample of a study of T cells in Graves' hyperthyroidism and ophthalmopathy. TCRdb re-derived calls from the multiplex PCR reads in MiXCR, one entry per CDR3 protein. Of 300,000 to 450,000 distinct CDR3 sequences in the sample, roughly 25% were seen once. What was sequenced was blood. The source of these receptors is a man aged 50-59 years with Graves' hyperthyroidism. The CDR3 runs from the conserved cysteine through the conserved F or W. A D gene is named only where the DNA matches it firmly. Size is omitted from some rows. Given values are once, few, many or a class for expanded clones.

size | D | J | V | DNA | CDR3
many | - | TRBJ1-2 | TRBV28 | TGTGCCAGCAGTCCAGCCGACAGGATGGGAGCCTATGGCTACACCTTC | CASSPADRMGAYGYTF
- | - | TRBJ2-1 | TRBV20-1 | TGCAGTGCTAGAGATTGGGACTTCTACAATGAGCAGTTCTTC | CSARDWDFYNEQFF
many | - | TRBJ2-1 | TRBV12-3/TRBV12-4 | TGTGCCAGCAGGGGGCTTCGCAATGAGCAGTTCTTC | CASRGLRNEQFF
- | - | TRBJ1-2 | TRBV11-2 | TGTGCCAGCAGCTTATTTGGAACTAACTATGGCTACACCTTC | CASSLFGTNYGYTF
- | - | TRBJ2-7 | TRBV6-5 | TGTGCCAGTCTTGGCCAGGGCAGTTCCTACGAGCAGTACTTC | CASLGQGSSYEQYF
- | - | TRBJ1-5 | TRBV6-1 | TGTGCCAGCATCGACAGGCGGGGTCAGCCCCAGCATTTT | CASIDRRGQPQHF
once | TRBD1 | TRBJ2-2 | TRBV12-3/TRBV12-4 | TGTGCCAGCAGCCCCGGGACAGGGGGCTGGGGGGAGCTGTTTTTT | CASSPGTGGWGELFF
many | - | TRBJ2-3 | TRBV5-1 | TGCGCCAGCAGCTTGGACGTCGGTACGCAGTATTTT | CASSLDVGTQYF
many | - | TRBJ2-1 | TRBV3-1 | TGTGCCAGCAGCCACTTGTGGGGAAATGAGCAGTTCTTC | CASSHLWGNEQFF
- | TRBD1 | TRBJ1-1 | TRBV2 | TGTGCCAGCAGTGAAACAGGGGGGAACACTGAAGCTTTCTTT | CASSETGGNTEAFF
- | TRBD1 | TRBJ2-7 | TRBV7-9 | TGTGCCAGCAGCTCAATGACATCAGGGGGCTACGAGCAGTACTTC | CASSSMTSGGYEQYF
- | - | TRBJ1-4 | TRBV12-3/TRBV12-4 | TGTGCCAGCAGAGGGATGGGGTCGAATGAAAAACTGTTTTTT | CASRGMGSNEKLFF
- | TRBD1 | TRBJ2-1 | TRBV6-1 | TGTGCCAGCAGAGGAGCCGGGACAGCCTACAATGAGCAGTTCTTC | CASRGAGTAYNEQFF